This T cell receptor (beta chain) was sequenced for a study of spatial heterogeneity in lung cancer. Whole-study context: Among detected sequences, beta-chain ones consistently exceeded alpha-chain ones in number. Unique TCR and UMI combinations averaged more than ten appearances each in raw reads.

This clonotype has only a few counts. Antigen unknown. V was clipped by 5 bases and J by 0 bases, with 7 bases between them. Germline-derived CDR1 and CDR2 are KGHSH and LQKENI. CDR3 length equals 13 residues. Each TCR cDNA molecule bore a unique molecular identifier. From the 5' RACE reads, TCRdb called clonotypes with MiXCR, one entry per CDR3 protein. The table has about 45,000 distinct CDR3 sequences, 12% seen once. General study findings and limits: Ubiquitous expanded tumor TCRs were seen in blood more at resection than at follow-up.

Time point described: sample taken at primary tumor resection. Unsorted whole RNA of tumor, nontumor lung or frozen PBMC was sequenced. This rearrangement joins TRBV18 to TRBJ1-1; D gene uncertain. The TCR sequence derives from a female donor with early-stage non-small cell lung cancer. Sequencing was performed on PBMCs, taken at surgery. In DNA, the CDR3 is TGTGCCAGCTCAGGGCTTATGAACACTGAAGCTTTCTTT. Protein: CASSGLMNTEAFF.